Listed below are T cell receptor beta chains from one sample, sequenced in a study of cytomegalovirus exposure and HLA in healthy donors. Only in-frame clones appear in the TCRdb table, and some are missing; sequencing was by immunoSEQ multiplex PCR. Among about 69,000 clones listed, about 80% were seen once. Sequencing used PBMCs. These receptors all stem from a man aged 18 to 35 in good health and CMV-seronegative. Both conserved end residues are part of each CDR3. Fields, in order: clone size, J gene, V gene, D gene, CDR3 protein, CDR3 DNA. D genes are given only for firm matches. A row's size may be missing; if present it is once, few, many or a size class.

- | TRBJ1-4 | TRBV30 | TRBD1 | CAIGQGAHSNEKLFF | TGTGCCATCGGACAGGGGGCGCACAGTAATGAAAAACTGTTTTTT
few | TRBJ1-5 | TRBV19 | TRBD1 | CASSIVQGAVQPQHF | TGTGCCAGTAGTATAGTCCAGGGGGCGGTTCAGCCCCAGCATTTT
few | TRBJ1-2 | TRBV6-5 | TRBD1 | CASSYTRTGGSYGYTF | TGTGCCAGCAGTTACACCCGGACAGGGGGCAGCTATGGCTACACCTTC
- | TRBJ1-5 | TRBV5-4 | - | CASSLMGAHQPQHF | TGTGCCAGCAGCTTAATGGGGGCTCATCAGCCCCAGCATTTT
- | TRBJ2-1 | TRBV27 | TRBD1 | CASSLGTGGYNEQFF | TGTGCCAGCAGTTTGGGGACAGGAGGCTACAATGAGCAGTTCTTC
- | TRBJ2-1 | TRBV5-1 | TRBD2 | CASSPRPAGGEQFF | TGCGCCAGCAGCCCTAGACCAGCCGGGGGGGAGCAGTTCTTC
- | TRBJ1-1 | TRBV28 | TRBD1 | CASSLLRRGQDEAFF | TGTGCCAGCAGTTTATTGAGGAGGGGGCAGGATGAAGCTTTCTTT
- | TRBJ2-5 | TRBV19 | TRBD1 | CASSVGTGFVFVGETQYF | TGTGCCAGTAGTGTAGGGACAGGGTTTGTCTTCGTTGGAGAGACCCAGTACTTC
- | TRBJ2-5 | TRBV2 | TRBD1 | CATQRDRGEETQYF | TGTGCCACACAGAGAGACAGGGGGGAAGAGACCCAGTACTTC
- | TRBJ1-2 | TRBV19 | TRBD1 | CASSPNRGFNYGYTF | TGTGCCAGTAGTCCGAACAGGGGCTTTAACTATGGCTACACCTTC
- | TRBJ2-7 | TRBV28 | TRBD2 | CASSSLPGTSGGLYEQYF | TGTGCCAGCAGTTCCCTTCCAGGGACTAGCGGGGGGCTTTACGAGCAGTACTTC
- | TRBJ2-5 | TRBV5-6 | - | CASSLGTGRETQYF | TGTGCCAGCAGCTTGGGTACGGGGAGAGAGACCCAGTACTTC
- | TRBJ2-3 | TRBV29-1 | - | CSVEVAPPDTQYF | TGCAGCGTTGAAGTGGCCCCTCCAGATACGCAGTATTTT
- | TRBJ2-3 | TRBV6-6 | - | CASARRTSTDTQYF | TGTGCCAGCGCCCGGAGGACGAGCACAGATACGCAGTATTTT
- | TRBJ2-3 | TRBV5-4 | TRBD2 | CASSPGGASTDTQYF | TGTGCCAGCAGCCCCGGGGGGGCGAGCACAGATACGCAGTATTTT
- | TRBJ2-1 | TRBV6-6 | TRBD2 | CASSTPPSGGKGEQFF | TGTGCCAGCAGTACCCCGCCTAGCGGGGGGAAGGGTGAGCAGTTCTTC
- | TRBJ2-7 | TRBV6-1 | TRBD1 | CASSDRDRVSYEQYF | TGTGCCAGCAGTGATCGGGACAGGGTATCCTACGAGCAGTACTTC
- | TRBJ1-2 | TRBV7-2 | TRBD1 | CASSPWTGGFSSNYGYTF | TGTGCCAGCAGTCCCTGGACAGGGGGTTTTTCATCTAACTATGGCTACACCTTC
few | TRBJ1-2 | TRBV28 | - | CASTPQGYGYTF | TGTGCCAGCACTCCCCAGGGGTATGGCTACACCTTC
few | TRBJ2-3 | TRBV4-1 | TRBD2 | CASSRSGGPLDADTQYF | TGCGCCAGCAGCCGTAGCGGGGGGCCGCTAGACGCAGATACGCAGTATTTT
- | TRBJ2-7 | TRBV7-2 | TRBD2 | CASSFSSGGAGRSYEQYF | TGTGCCAGCAGCTTTTCTAGCGGGGGGGCCGGTAGGTCCTACGAGCAGTACTTC
- | TRBJ2-3 | TRBV7-2 | TRBD2 | CASSLNGRGAPDTQYF | TGTGCCAGCAGCTTAAATGGGCGGGGGGCCCCAGATACGCAGTATTTT
- | TRBJ2-2 | TRBV9 | TRBD1 | CASSVVRTGLVNTGELFF | TGTGCCAGCAGCGTAGTAAGGACAGGGCTAGTGAACACCGGGGAGCTGTTTTTT
- | TRBJ1-5 | TRBV5-8 | - | CASSLSGQPQHF | TGTGCCAGCAGCTTGAGCGGTCAGCCCCAGCATTTT
- | TRBJ2-7 | TRBV19 | - | CASSITGYSYEQYF | TGTGCCAGTAGTATAACAGGTTACTCCTACGAGCAGTACTTC
- | TRBJ1-2 | TRBV28 | - | CASSVQDRDYTF | TGTGCCAGCAGTGTGCAGGACAGAGACTACACCTTC
- | TRBJ1-1 | TRBV6-5 | - | CASSYFQGGSTEAFF | TGTGCCAGCAGTTACTTTCAGGGCGGGAGCACTGAAGCTTTCTTT
- | TRBJ2-7 | TRBV11-2 | - | CASSLVRGSYEQYF | TGTGCCAGCAGCTTAGTCCGGGGGTCCTACGAGCAGTACTTC
- | TRBJ2-7 | TRBV28 | - | CASTLGDKTYEQYF | TGTGCCAGCACCCTGGGGGACAAGACCTACGAGCAGTACTTC
few | TRBJ2-1 | TRBV6-6 | - | CASSYPNNNEQFF | TGTGCCAGCAGTTACCCGAACAACAATGAGCAGTTCTTC
- | TRBJ2-3 | TRBV18 | TRBD1 | CASSPRTGVPGDTQYF | TGTGCCAGCTCACCCCGGACAGGGGTCCCTGGGGATACGCAGTATTTT
- | TRBJ1-3 | TRBV5-4 | - | CASSLPGKGGTNTIYF | TGTGCCAGCAGCTTGCCGGGAAAGGGCGGAACGAACACCATATATTTT
- | TRBJ2-3 | TRBV5-5 | TRBD2 | CASSLGAGTGDTQYF | TGTGCCAGCAGCTTGGGAGCGGGGACGGGTGATACGCAGTATTTT
- | TRBJ1-1 | TRBV18 | TRBD1 | CASSPEYRGTEAFF | TGTGCCAGCTCACCTGAGTACAGGGGTACTGAAGCTTTCTTT
- | TRBJ1-2 | TRBV6-5 | - | CASSPTGVGGYTF | TGTGCCAGCAGCCCCACCGGGGTCGGTGGCTACACCTTC
- | TRBJ1-5 | TRBV4-1 | - | CASSQDWGGNNQPQHF | TGCGCCAGCAGCCAAGATTGGGGCGGAAACAATCAGCCCCAGCATTTT
- | TRBJ1-6 | TRBV5-4 | TRBD1 | CASSYGQGQYSPLHF | TGTGCCAGCAGCTACGGACAGGGGCAATATTCACCCCTCCACTTT
- | TRBJ2-3 | TRBV30 | TRBD2 | CAWTRSGGLTDTQYF | TGTGCCTGGACTCGTAGCGGGGGCCTCACAGATACGCAGTATTTT
- | TRBJ1-2 | TRBV2 | TRBD1 | CASSERTGGLYGYTF | TGTGCCAGCAGTGAAAGGACAGGGGGCTTGTATGGCTACACCTTC
once | TRBJ2-7 | TRBV5-1 | - | CASSLGTVTYEQYF | TGCGCCAGCAGCTTGGGGACAGTAACCTACGAGCAGTACTTC
- | TRBJ1-1 | TRBV5-4 | TRBD1 | CASSSPRTGRVNTEAFF | TGTGCCAGCAGCTCCCCGCGGACAGGGCGAGTAAACACTGAAGCTTTCTTT
- | TRBJ1-1 | TRBV7-9 | - | CASSINTEAFF | TGTGCCAGCAGCATAAACACTGAAGCTTTCTTT
few | TRBJ2-5 | TRBV4-1 | TRBD2 | CASSQTGTSWETQYF | TGCGCCAGCAGCCAGACCGGGACTAGTTGGGAGACCCAGTACTTC
once | TRBJ1-5 | TRBV10-3 | TRBD1 | CAISESDRGRVEPQHF | TGTGCCATCAGTGAGTCCGACAGGGGGCGGGTGGAGCCCCAGCATTTT
few | TRBJ1-1 | TRBV2 | - | CASNARTNTEAFF | TGTGCCAGCAACGCCAGAACGAACACTGAAGCTTTCTTT
- | TRBJ1-3 | TRBV9 | - | CASSVPANPQHRYFSGNTIYF | TGTGCCAGCAGCGTCCCCGCCAATCCCCAACACAGGTATTTCTCTGGAAACACCATATATTTT
- | TRBJ1-1 | TRBV6-1 | TRBD1 | CASSVRPGTGMNTEAFF | TGTGCCAGCAGTGTGCGGCCCGGGACAGGGATGAACACTGAAGCTTTCTTT
- | TRBJ2-1 | TRBV11-3 | TRBD2 | CASSPRGLANEQFF | TGTGCCAGCAGCCCTCGGGGACTAGCGAATGAGCAGTTCTTC
- | TRBJ1-3 | TRBV6-1 | - | CASSEAGAGNTIYF | TGTGCCAGCAGTGAAGCAGGGGCTGGAAACACCATATATTTT
- | TRBJ1-2 | TRBV6-1 | TRBD1 | CASLTGLGGYTF | TGTGCCAGCCTGACAGGGCTCGGGGGCTACACCTTC
once | TRBJ1-1 | TRBV5-1 | TRBD1 | CASSVRGTEAFF | TGCGCCAGCAGCGTCAGGGGGACTGAAGCTTTCTTT
- | TRBJ1-1 | TRBV6-1 | - | CASKNRDGNTEAFF | TGTGCCAGCAAGAACAGGGACGGGAACACTGAAGCTTTCTTT
few | TRBJ1-2 | TRBV5-1 | - | CASSLGRNNYGYTF | TGCGCCAGCAGCTTGGGCAGGAATAACTATGGCTACACCTTC
- | TRBJ2-3 | TRBV15 | TRBD2 | CATSREVAGGDTQYF | TGCGCCACCAGCAGAGAGGTAGCGGGGGGGGATACGCAGTATTTT